Below are 7 T cell receptor beta chains sequenced from a single sample in a study of T cell responses to AZD1222 COVID-19 vaccine. This table comes from immunoSEQ multiplex PCR, and its TCRdb copy is limited to in-frame clones, with some not included. The sample includes around 140,000 clones, more than 85% of them seen just once. The input for sequencing was peripheral blood, taken on day 0 of MenACWY control vaccination. These TCRs come from an adult in good health.

This clone was seen only once. This sequence joins TRBV11-2 and TRBJ2-5, with TRBD2 matching over 9 bases. Germline V CDR1 and CDR2: SGHAT, FQNNGV. Trimming took 9 bases from V and 4 from J; bases not matched to a gene: 9. The CDR3 contains 14 residues. CDR3 residues: CASLGGGVLETQYF. The CDR3 nucleotides read TGTGCCAGTTTGGGCGGGGGGGTCTTAGAGACCCAGTACTTC.

This chain uses TRBV6-4 with TRBJ1-5; D is unresolved. The V and J ends lost 6 bases and 6 bases respectively, with 12 bases between them. This CDR3 comprises 13 residues. The germline V gene encodes CDR1 MRHNA and CDR2 SNTAGT. CDR3 DNA: TGTGCCAGCAGCGAGCTTCCTTTTCAGCCCCAGCATTTT. It specifies CASSELPFQPQHF.

V and J are TRBV27 and TRBJ1-1; D call uncertain. This CDR3 has 12 amino acids. Per germline, CDR1 MNHEY and CDR2 SMNVEV (reference sequence). V was pared by 6 bases and J by 9 bases, with 14 bases between. CDR3 DNA sequence: TGTGCCAGCAGCCCGACCGTGGGGAAAGCTTTCTTT. It yields the protein CASSPTVGKAFF.

The chain is built from TRBV6-4 and TRBJ1-1; D not certain. With 2 bases removed from V and 1 base from J, the gap between germline ends came to 11 bases. Germline V gene lookup returns CDR1 MRHNA and CDR2 SNTAGT. The CDR3 has 15 amino acids. CDR3 nucleotides: TGTGCCAGCAGTGACCCCCAGAAGGGGAACACTGAAGCTTTCTTT. Translated, it gives CASSDPQKGNTEAFF.

Only a few counts were recorded for this clone. The chain links TRBV2 to TRBJ1-5; 9 nucleotides line up with TRBD1. The CDR3 contains 14 residues. With 9 bases clipped from V and 4 bases from J, the junction kept 7 bases outside the gene matches. Germline V gene sequence: CDR1 SNHLY, CDR2 FYNNEI. The CDR3 sequence: CASRRGQGNQPQHF. The CDR3 coding sequence is TGTGCCAGTAGAAGGGGACAGGGAAATCAGCCCCAGCATTTT.

This chain connects TRBV12-5 to TRBJ1-1; no clear D. Germline CDR1 reads LGHNT; CDR2 reads FRNRAP. V gave up 7 bases and J gave up 4 bases, with 10 bases separating them. This CDR3 has 12 residues. CDR3 residues: CASALHGTEAFF. CDR3 DNA sequence: TGTGCTAGTGCTCTACACGGCACTGAAGCTTTCTTT.

This sequence joins TRBV6-2 or TRBV6-3 and TRBJ2-5; D is unclear. V dropped 4 bases and J dropped 9 bases, with 15 bases sitting between them. The germline V gene has CDR1 MNHEY and CDR2 SVGEGT. CDR3 length: 13 residues. The CDR3 protein is CASSFSLIVAQYF. DNA for the CDR3: TGTGCCAGCAGTTTTTCACTTATCGTGGCCCAGTACTTC.